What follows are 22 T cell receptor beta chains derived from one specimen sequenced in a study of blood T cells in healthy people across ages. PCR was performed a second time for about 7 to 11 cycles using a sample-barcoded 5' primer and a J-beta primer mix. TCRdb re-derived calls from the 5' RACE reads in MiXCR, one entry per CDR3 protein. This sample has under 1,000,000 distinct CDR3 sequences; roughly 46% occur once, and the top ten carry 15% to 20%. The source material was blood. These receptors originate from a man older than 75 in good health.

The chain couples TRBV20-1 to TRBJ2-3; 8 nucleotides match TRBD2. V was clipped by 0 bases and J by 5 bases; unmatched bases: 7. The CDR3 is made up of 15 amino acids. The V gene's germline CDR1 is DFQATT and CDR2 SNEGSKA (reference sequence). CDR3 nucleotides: TGCAGTGCTAGAGATAACGGGGGGGGTCGAGATACGCAGTATTTT. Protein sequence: CSARDNGGGRDTQYF.

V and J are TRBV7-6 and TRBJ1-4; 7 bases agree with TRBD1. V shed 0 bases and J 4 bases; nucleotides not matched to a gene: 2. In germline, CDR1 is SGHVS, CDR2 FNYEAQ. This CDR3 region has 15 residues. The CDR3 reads CASSLAQGGNEKLFF. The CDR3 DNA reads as TGTGCCAGCAGCTTAGCCCAGGGGGGTAATGAAAAACTGTTTTTT.

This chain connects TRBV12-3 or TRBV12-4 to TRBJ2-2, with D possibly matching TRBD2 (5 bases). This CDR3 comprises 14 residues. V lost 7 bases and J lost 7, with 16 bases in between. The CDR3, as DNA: TGTGCCAGCACCCTGGACCCTCGGGGCGGGGAGCTGTTTTTT. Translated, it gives CASTLDPRGGELFF.

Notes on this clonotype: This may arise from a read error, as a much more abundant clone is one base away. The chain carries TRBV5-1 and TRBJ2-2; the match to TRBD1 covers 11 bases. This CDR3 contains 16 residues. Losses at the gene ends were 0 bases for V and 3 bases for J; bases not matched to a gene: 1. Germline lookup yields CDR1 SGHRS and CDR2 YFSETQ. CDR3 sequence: CASSLAGQGDTGELFF. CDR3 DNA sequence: TGCGCCAGCAGCTTGGCGGGACAGGGGGACACCGGGGAGCTGTTTTTT.

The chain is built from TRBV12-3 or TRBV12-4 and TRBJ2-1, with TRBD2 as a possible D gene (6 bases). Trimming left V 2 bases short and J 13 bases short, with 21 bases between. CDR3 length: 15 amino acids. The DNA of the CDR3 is TGTGCCAGCAGTTTAACCGCTACTGGGGAGGAGACCCAGTTCTTC. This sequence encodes CASSLTATGEETQFF.

The CDR3 is CASSLRSIGNTEAFF. The CDR3 DNA is TGTGCCAGCAGCCTGCGATCCATTGGGAACACTGAAGCTTTCTTT. The chain joins TRBV7-2 to TRBJ1-1; D not certain. The CDR3 has 15 amino acids. CDR1 is SGHTA, CDR2 FQGNSA, per germline. The ends were cut back, 5 bases at V and 1 base at J, with 14 bases in the middle.

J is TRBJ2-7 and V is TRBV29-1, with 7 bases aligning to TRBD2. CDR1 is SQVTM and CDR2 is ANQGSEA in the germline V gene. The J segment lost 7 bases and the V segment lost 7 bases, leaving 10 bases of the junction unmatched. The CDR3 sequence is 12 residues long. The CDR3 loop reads CSAPLAHNEQYF. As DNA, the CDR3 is TGCAGCGCCCCACTAGCGCACAATGAGCAGTACTTC.

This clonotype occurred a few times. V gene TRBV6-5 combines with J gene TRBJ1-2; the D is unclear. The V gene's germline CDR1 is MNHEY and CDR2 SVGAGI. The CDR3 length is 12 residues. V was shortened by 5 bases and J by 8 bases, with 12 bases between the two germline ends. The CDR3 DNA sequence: TGTGCCAGCAGTAACCAAGGAATCGGCTACACCTTC. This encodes CASSNQGIGYTF.

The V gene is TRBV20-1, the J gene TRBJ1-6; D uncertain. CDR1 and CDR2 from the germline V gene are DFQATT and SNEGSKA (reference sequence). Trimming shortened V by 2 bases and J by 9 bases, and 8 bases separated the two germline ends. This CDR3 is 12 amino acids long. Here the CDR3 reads CSARFISSPLHF. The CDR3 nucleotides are TGCAGTGCTAGATTTATCAGTTCACCCCTCCACTTT.

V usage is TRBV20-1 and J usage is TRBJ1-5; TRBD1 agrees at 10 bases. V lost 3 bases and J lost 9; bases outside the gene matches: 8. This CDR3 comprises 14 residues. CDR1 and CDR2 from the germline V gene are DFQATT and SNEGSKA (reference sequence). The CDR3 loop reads CSASGDRGFPPQHF. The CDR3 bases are TGCAGTGCTAGTGGGGACAGGGGTTTTCCGCCCCAGCATTTT.

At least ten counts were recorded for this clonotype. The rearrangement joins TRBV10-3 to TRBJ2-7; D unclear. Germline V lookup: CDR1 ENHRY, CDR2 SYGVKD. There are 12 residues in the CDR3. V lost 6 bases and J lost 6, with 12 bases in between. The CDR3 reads CAISEDASEQYF. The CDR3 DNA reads TGTGCCATCAGCGAGGACGCTAGCGAGCAGTACTTC.

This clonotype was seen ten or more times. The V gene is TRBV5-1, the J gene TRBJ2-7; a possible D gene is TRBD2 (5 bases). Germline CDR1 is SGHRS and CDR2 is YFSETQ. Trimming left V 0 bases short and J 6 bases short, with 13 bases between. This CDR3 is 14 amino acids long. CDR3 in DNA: TGCGCCAGCAGCTTGGGTCCTAGGGAGATCGAGCAGTACTTC. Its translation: CASSLGPREIEQYF.

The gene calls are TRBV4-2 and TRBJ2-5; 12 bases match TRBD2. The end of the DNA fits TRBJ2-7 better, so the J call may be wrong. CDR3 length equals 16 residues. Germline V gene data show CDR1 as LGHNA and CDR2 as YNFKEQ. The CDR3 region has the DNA TGTGCCAGCAGCCAAGATCGACTAGCGGGAGAATACGAGCAGTACTTC. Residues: CASSQDRLAGEYEQYF.

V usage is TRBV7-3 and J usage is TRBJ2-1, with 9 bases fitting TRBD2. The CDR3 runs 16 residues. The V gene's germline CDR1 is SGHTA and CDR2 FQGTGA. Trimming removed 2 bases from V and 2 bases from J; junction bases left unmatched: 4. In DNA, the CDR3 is TGTGCCAGCAGCTTACTCTCTAGCGGGACCTACAATGAGCAGTTCTTC. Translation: CASSLLSSGTYNEQFF.

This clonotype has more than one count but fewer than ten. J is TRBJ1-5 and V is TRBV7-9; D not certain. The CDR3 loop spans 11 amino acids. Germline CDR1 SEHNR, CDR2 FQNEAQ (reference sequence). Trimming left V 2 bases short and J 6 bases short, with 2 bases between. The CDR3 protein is CASSLFQPQHF. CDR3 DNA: TGTGCCAGCAGCTTATTTCAGCCCCAGCATTTT.

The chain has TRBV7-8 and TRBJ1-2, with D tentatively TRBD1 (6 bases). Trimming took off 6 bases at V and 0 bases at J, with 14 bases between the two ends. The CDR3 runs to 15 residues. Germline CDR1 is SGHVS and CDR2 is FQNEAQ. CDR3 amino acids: CASRPGTRTNYGYTF. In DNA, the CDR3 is TGTGCCAGCAGGCCCGGGACAAGGACTAACTATGGCTACACCTTC.

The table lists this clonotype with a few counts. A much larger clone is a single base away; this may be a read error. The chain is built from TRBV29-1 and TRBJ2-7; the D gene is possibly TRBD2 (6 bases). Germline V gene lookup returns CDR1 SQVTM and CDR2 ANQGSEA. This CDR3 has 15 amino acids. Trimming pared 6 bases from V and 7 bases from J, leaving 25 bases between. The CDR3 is CSVDAPGDDYNEQYF. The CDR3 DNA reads TGCAGCGTAGATGCCCCGGGAGACGATTACAATGAGCAGTACTTC.

Written as DNA, the CDR3 is TGTGCCAGCAGCCAAGGAGGGGTCGGGGGAATAAGCTACGAGCAGTACTTC. Its protein product is CASSQGGVGGISYEQYF. This chain connects TRBV4-2 to TRBJ2-7, with D possibly TRBD2 on 6 matching bases. The CDR3 sequence is 17 residues long. The germline V gene has CDR1 LGHNA and CDR2 YNFKEQ. Trimming removed 1 base from V and 3 bases from J, with 19 bases in between.

The DNA of the CDR3 is TGCAGTGCTAGAGACGGGACTCATATCACCGGGGAGCTGTTTTTT. Translating it yields CSARDGTHITGELFF. This chain joins TRBV20-1 and TRBJ2-2; possible D gene TRBD2, 6 bases. This CDR3 contains 15 residues. Germline CDR1 reads DFQATT; CDR2 reads SNEGSKA (reference sequence). The V and J ends lost 0 bases and 4 bases respectively, with 12 bases between them.

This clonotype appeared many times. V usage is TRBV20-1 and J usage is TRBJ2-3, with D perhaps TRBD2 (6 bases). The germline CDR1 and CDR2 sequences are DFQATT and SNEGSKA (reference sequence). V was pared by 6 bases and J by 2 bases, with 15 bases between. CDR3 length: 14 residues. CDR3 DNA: TGCAGTGCCACACCGGGACTCATCACAGATACGCAGTATTTT. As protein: CSATPGLITDTQYF.

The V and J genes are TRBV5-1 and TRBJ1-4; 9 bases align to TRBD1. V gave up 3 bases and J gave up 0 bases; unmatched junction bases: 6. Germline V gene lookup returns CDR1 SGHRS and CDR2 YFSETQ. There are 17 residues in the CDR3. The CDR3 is CASSSGQGTSTNEKLFF. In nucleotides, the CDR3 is TGCGCCAGCAGCTCGGGACAGGGAACCTCAACTAATGAAAAACTGTTTTTT.

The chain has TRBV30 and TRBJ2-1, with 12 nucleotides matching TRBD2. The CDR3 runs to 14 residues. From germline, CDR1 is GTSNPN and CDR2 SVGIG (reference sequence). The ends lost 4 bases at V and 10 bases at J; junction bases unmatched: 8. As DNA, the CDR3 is TGTGCCTGGACTAGACTAGCGGGAGTTTGGGAGCAGTTCTTC. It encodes CAWTRLAGVWEQFF.